This is a list of T cell receptor beta chains from one sample in a study of T cell responses to AZD1222 COVID-19 vaccine. Sequenced by immunoSEQ multiplex PCR; TCRdb stores in-frame clones only, minus some. This table holds 120,000 or so clones, around 90% found once. The specimen was peripheral blood, collected 28 days after the second dose of the MenACWY control vaccine. The receptors were sampled from an adult who received the MenACWY meningococcal vaccine as a control. Each CDR3 is given with its conserved first and last residue. The order of the fields is V gene, J gene, CDR3 protein.

v_gene: TRBV24-1; j_gene: TRBJ1-5; CDR3aa: CATSDTGPGQINQPQHF
v_gene: TRBV30; j_gene: TRBJ1-2; CDR3aa: CASHDRTYGYTF
v_gene: TRBV3-1/TRBV3-2; j_gene: TRBJ1-3; CDR3aa: CASSQGPGQGAVNTIYF
v_gene: TRBV12-3/TRBV12-4; j_gene: TRBJ1-1; CDR3aa: CASSFQGNTEAFF
v_gene: TRBV19; j_gene: TRBJ1-1; CDR3aa: CASSIPYDRVSEAFF
v_gene: TRBV4-2; j_gene: TRBJ2-5; CDR3aa: CASSQVLQGQETQYF
v_gene: TRBV7-9; j_gene: TRBJ2-2; CDR3aa: CASSYSGSAGELFF
v_gene: TRBV5-1; j_gene: TRBJ1-3; CDR3aa: CASSSGQGVSGNTIYF
v_gene: TRBV15; j_gene: TRBJ1-5; CDR3aa: CATSRERTTGSLHQPQHF
v_gene: TRBV6-2/TRBV6-3; j_gene: TRBJ1-5; CDR3aa: CASSYPGPGGNQPQHF
v_gene: TRBV6-5; j_gene: TRBJ1-1; CDR3aa: CASRTGVPTEAFF
v_gene: TRBV7-8; j_gene: TRBJ2-7; CDR3aa: CASSLVEHSYEQYF
v_gene: TRBV5-3; j_gene: TRBJ2-5; CDR3aa: CARDRGGSETQYF
v_gene: TRBV6-5; j_gene: TRBJ1-5; CDR3aa: CASRPLGVNQPQHF
v_gene: TRBV5-8; j_gene: TRBJ2-2; CDR3aa: CASSLELSSTGELFF
v_gene: TRBV29-1; j_gene: TRBJ2-2; CDR3aa: CSVVITNTGELFF
v_gene: TRBV19; j_gene: TRBJ2-2; CDR3aa: CASRGQGVYTGELFF
v_gene: TRBV11-2; j_gene: TRBJ1-2; CDR3aa: CASSPGQGYYGYTF
v_gene: TRBV5-1; j_gene: TRBJ2-1; CDR3aa: CASSRGQVIHEQFF
v_gene: TRBV29-1; j_gene: TRBJ1-3; CDR3aa: CSVTGLPSGNTIYF
v_gene: TRBV6-5; j_gene: TRBJ1-2; CDR3aa: CASSYGADLSNYGYTF